This T cell receptor beta chain came from a study of blood T cells in healthy people across ages. A sample-barcoded 5' primer and a J-beta primer mix were used in a second PCR of about 6 to 12 cycles. Each single sample gave us at least 3 million CDR3-containing paired-end reads. TCRdb re-called the 5' RACE reads through MiXCR, storing one row per CDR3 protein. The table records about 1.7 million distinct CDR3 sequences, roughly 27% of them present only once. The sample holds many counts of this clonotype. The trim removed 6 bases at V and 5 bases at J, leaving 11 bases unmatched. The CDR3 runs 14 residues. Germline CDR1 is DFQATT and CDR2 is SNEGSKA (reference sequence).

The sample was blood. The source of this sequence is a woman aged 25 to 39 in good health. This chain links TRBV20-1 with TRBJ2-3, with TRBD2 matching over 7 bases. This CDR3 is CSAPQREGGDTQYF. CDR3 sequence (DNA): TGCAGTGCCCCGCAGAGGGAGGGCGGAGATACGCAGTATTTT.